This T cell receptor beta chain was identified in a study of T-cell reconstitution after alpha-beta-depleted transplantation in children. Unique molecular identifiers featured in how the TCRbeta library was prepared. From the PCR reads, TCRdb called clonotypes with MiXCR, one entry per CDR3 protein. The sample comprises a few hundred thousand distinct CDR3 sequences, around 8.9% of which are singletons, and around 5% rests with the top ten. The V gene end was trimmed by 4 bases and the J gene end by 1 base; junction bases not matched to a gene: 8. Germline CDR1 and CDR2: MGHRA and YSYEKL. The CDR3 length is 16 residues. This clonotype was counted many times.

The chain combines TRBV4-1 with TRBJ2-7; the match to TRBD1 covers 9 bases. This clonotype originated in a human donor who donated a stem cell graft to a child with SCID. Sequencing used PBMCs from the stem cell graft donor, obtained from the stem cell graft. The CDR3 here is CASSRVGTGFSYEQYF. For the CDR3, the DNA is TGCGCCAGCAGCCGAGTCGGGACAGGGTTTTCCTACGAGCAGTACTTC.